These 3 T cell receptor beta chains were sequenced from one sample in a study of blood T cell repertoires in COVID-19. Using immunoSEQ multiplex PCR, the repertoire was profiled, and TCRdb retains in-frame clones only, with some absent. The data contain approximately 210,000 clones, roughly nine tenths of them singletons. The sequencing sample was made of peripheral blood. The receptor source for this set is a man aged 35-49 years with acute or convalescent COVID-19.

The rearrangement uses TRBV12-2 and TRBJ2-3; the table calls TRBD2, which could not be checked here. TRBV12-2 constitutes a pseudogene. The CDR3 is 18 residues long. CDR3 protein: CASRLVLVLAGGFGTQYF. In DNA form, the CDR3 reads TGTGCAAGTCGCTTAGTATTGGTTCTAGCGGGGGGGTTTGGAACGCAGTATTTT.

The chain employs TRBV5-4 and TRBJ1-1; possible D gene TRBD1, 6 bases. Germline values: CDR1 SGHNT, CDR2 YYREEE (reference sequence). The CDR3 is 13 residues long. The V end lost 1 base, the J end lost 5 bases, and 9 bases lay between the germline ends. CDR3 residues: CASSLSGATEAFF. Here the CDR3 DNA reads TGTGCCAGCAGCTTGTCAGGGGCTACTGAAGCTTTCTTT.

The rearrangement links TRBV12-3 or TRBV12-4 to TRBJ2-3, with a possible D match to TRBD2 (6 bases). With 6 bases removed from V and 7 bases from J, the gap between germline ends came to 14 bases. The CDR3 sequence is 13 residues long. This CDR3 is CASSYSGTYTQYF. The DNA of the CDR3 is TGTGCCAGCAGCTATAGCGGAACTTATACGCAGTATTTT.